This T cell receptor (beta chain) was documented in a study of CD8+ T cells in alopecia areata (dated by TCRdb to 2016 to 2018). With regard to the full study: The treated patients took part in an open-label pilot trial in which moderate-to-severe alopecia areata was treated with oral tofacitinib at 5 to 10 mg twice daily. Scalp clonality was compared across normal scalp (n=4), patchy alopecia areata scalp (n=8), and alopecia totalis/universalis scalp (n=8). Disease severity in treated patients was measured with the SALT score, which quantifies the percentage of affected scalp surface area. In humans, TCRbeta sequencing was performed on scalp tissue and on sorted CD4+ and CD8+ peripheral blood T cells from healthy controls and from patients with patchy or totalis/universalis alopecia areata. High-throughput TCRbeta sequencing was used to examine T cell clonal expansion in alopecia areata in both the C3H/HeJ mouse model and human patients. immunoSEQ multiplex PCR using 35 Vbeta forward primers and 13 Jbeta reverse primers was used to amplify TCRbeta CDR3 regions. RNA came from the PAXgene miRNA kit for fixed scalp, the miRNeasy kit for PBMCs, and the RNeasy kit for mouse skin. Biopsies were taken from tofacitinib-treated patients at baseline and again at 4 and 24 weeks into treatment, and several of those patients also had a later scalp biopsy. Patients received tofacitinib for 6 to 18 months and were then followed off drug for 6 months to check for delayed response and recurrence.

The library was produced with the immunoSEQ multiplex PCR assay. For TCR sequencing, RNA was extracted from every sample and reverse transcribed into cDNA to serve as template. SuperScript III was used for first-strand cDNA synthesis, primed with a 2:1 mix of oligo-dT and random hexamers. A synthetic immune receptor repertoire was used to assess amplification bias, and residual bias was removed computationally. The source study handled its data this way. Raw reads were preprocessed to remove errors, and CDR3 was defined by IMGT conventions from the conserved cysteine to phenylalanine. Clonality was calculated as 1 minus Shannon entropy normalized by log2 of the number of productive unique TCRs. Scalp TCRbeta sequences were cross-referenced with sorted blood CD4 and CD8 repertoires so that the CD4 or CD8 identity of scalp clones could be inferred. TCRdb carries this immuneACCESS record with in-frame sequences only. Its versions omit some clonotypes, under half of them owing to an unresolved V gene in the studies checked, with the rest unexplained. V, J and clone size are taken as reported in that table, and D and trimming were inferred from the DNA itself. The sample table lists 190,000 or so clones, 58% of them with a count of one. Approximately 5.1% of the sample is held by the ten biggest clonotypes.

What the research found in general, with its limitations: Compared with mice, TCR sequences shared between patients were less clear, possibly partly because of HLA diversity across the patient population. Because the treated cohort was small and included a single nonresponder, larger studies are needed to assess links between baseline CD8+ expansion and response. Scalp clonality and the number of expanded CD8+ clones among the top 100 scalp clones were significantly decreased by tofacitinib. Higher clonality and more expanded CD8+ clones were observed in lesional scalp than in normal scalp, particularly in alopecia totalis/universalis, a finding suggestive of antigenic drive. Scalp TCR repertoire analysis is complicated because resident alphabeta T cells in normal human skin are also sequenced, whereas mouse skin is dominated by gammadelta T cells. Many expanded lesional clones persisted in scalp and blood during tofacitinib treatment, which may partly explain relapse after stopping treatment.

With respect to this clone: This clone's antigen is unknown. No base quality values were provided; no much bigger clone lies one nucleotide off.

The time point label, read with the paper, signifies: 24 weeks on oral tofacitinib. This specimen's treatment or condition label, interpreted: oral pan-JAK inhibitor, 5-10 mg twice daily. Lesional scalp punch biopsies and peripheral blood were collected from alopecia areata patients. PBMCs were isolated by density centrifugation and stained for CD3, CD4 and CD8, after which CD4+ and CD8+ T cells were sorted on a FACSAria. This TCR derives from a human donor with alopecia areata. This specimen was CD4+ T cells sorted from blood, taken at week 24, from a patient treated with tofacitinib.

The DNA sequence is TGTGCCACGGCCCCTAGACAGGCTGACATGAACACTGAAGCTTTCTTT. Its translation is CATAPRQADMNTEAFF. Recombination joined TRBV19 with TRBJ1-1; matching of 6 bases hints at TRBD1 as the D gene. From a lookup of the germline V gene (reference sequence), CDR1 and CDR2 are LNHDA and SQIVND. Including the terminal cysteine and phenylalanine, the CDR3 comprises 16 residues. CDR3 DNA only is kept here, 48 bases in frame from base 1. A distance of 21 bases separates the germline ends of V and J, which lose 10 bases and 0 bases respectively.